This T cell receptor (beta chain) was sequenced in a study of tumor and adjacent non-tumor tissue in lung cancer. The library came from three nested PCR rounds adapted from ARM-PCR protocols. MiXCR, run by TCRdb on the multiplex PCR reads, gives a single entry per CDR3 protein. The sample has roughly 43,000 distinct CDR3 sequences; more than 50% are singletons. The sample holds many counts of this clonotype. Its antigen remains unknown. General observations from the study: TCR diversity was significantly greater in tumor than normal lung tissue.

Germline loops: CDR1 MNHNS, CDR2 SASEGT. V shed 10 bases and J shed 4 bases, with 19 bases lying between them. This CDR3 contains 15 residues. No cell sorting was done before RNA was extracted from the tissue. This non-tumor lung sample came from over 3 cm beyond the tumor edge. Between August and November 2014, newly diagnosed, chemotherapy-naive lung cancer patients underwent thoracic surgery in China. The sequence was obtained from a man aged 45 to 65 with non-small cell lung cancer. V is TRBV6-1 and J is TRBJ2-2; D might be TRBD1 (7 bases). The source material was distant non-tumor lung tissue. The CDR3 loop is CATTRGVGTTGELFF. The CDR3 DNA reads TGTGCCACCACCAGGGGGGTAGGGACCACCGGGGAGCTGTTTTTT.